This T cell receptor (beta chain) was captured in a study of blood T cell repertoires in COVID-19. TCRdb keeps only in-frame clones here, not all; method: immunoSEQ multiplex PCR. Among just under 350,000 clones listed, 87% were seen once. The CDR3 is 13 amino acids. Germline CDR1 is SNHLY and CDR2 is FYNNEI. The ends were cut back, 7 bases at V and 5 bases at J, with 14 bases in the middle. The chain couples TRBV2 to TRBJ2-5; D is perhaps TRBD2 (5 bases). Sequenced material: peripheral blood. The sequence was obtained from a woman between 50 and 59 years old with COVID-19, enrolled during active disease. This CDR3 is CASIGRGDETQYF. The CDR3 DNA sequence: TGTGCCAGCATTGGTCGGGGAGACGAGACCCAGTACTTC. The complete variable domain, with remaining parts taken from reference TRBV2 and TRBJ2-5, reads EPEVTQTPSHQVTQMGQEVILRCVPISNHLYFYWYRQILGQKVEFLVSFYNNEISEKSEIFDDQFSVERPDGSNFTLKIRSTKLEDSAMYFCASIGRGDETQYFGPGTRLLVL.